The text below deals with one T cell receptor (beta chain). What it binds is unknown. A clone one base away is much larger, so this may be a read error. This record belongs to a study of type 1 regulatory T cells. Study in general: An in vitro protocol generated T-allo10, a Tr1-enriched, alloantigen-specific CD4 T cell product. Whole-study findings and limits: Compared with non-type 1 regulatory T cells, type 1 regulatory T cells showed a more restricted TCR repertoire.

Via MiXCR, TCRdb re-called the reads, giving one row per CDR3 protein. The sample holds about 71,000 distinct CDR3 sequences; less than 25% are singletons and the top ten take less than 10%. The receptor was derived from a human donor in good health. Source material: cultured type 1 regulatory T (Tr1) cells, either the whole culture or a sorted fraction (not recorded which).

The CDR3 sequence: CASSQRQGGGYTF. The CDR3 DNA reads as TGTGCCAGCAGCCAAAGACAGGGCGGTGGCTACACCTTC. The chain is built from TRBV7-9 and TRBJ1-2, with TRBD1 matching 7 bases. CDR3 length equals 13 residues. V dropped 5 bases and J dropped 7; count of bases not matched to a gene: 7. Germline V gene lookup returns CDR1 SEHNR and CDR2 FQNEAQ (reference sequence).